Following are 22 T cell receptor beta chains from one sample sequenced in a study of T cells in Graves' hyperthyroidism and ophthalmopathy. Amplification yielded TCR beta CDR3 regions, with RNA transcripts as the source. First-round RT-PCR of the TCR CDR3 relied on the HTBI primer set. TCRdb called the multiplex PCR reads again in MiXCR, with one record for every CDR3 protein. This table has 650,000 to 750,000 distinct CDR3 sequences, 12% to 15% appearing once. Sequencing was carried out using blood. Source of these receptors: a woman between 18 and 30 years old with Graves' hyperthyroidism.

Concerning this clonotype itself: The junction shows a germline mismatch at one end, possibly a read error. CDR3 loop: CASSLWVLAGVNEQLF. The DNA for the CDR3 is TGTGCCAGCAGTTTATGGGTCCTAGCGGGAGTTAATGAGCAGCTCTTC. This rearrangement joins TRBV28 to TRBJ2-1, with 10 bases that match TRBD2. The germline CDR1 and CDR2 sequences are MDHEN and SYDVKM. The CDR3 totals 16 residues.

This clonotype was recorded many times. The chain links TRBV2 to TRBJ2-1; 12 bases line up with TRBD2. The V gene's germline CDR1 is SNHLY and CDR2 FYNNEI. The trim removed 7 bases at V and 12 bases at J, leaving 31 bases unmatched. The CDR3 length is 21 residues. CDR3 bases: TGTGCCAGCAAACTACCTCTGACAGGGACTAGCGGGTATAATGAGTTTCCGAGGCAGTTCTTC. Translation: CASKLPLTGTSGYNEFPRQFF.

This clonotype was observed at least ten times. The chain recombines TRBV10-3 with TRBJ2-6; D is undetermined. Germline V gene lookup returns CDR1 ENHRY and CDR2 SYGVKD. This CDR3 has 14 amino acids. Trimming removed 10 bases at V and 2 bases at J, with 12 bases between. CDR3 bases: TGTGCCACAACCTTTGAAGCTGGGGCCAACGTCCTGACTTTC. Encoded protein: CATTFEAGANVLTF.

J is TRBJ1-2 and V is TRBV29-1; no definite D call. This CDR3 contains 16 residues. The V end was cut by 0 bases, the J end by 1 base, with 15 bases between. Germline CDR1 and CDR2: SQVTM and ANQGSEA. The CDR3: CSVEDVGLTDNYGYTF. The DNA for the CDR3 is TGCAGCGTTGAAGATGTGGGCCTAACCGATAACTATGGCTACACCTTC.

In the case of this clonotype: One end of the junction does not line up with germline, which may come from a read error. DNA for the CDR3: TGTGCCAGCAGCCATTTGGCCTACGAGCAGTACTTC. Translated, it gives CASSHLAYEQYF. The chain has TRBV5-1 and TRBJ2-7, with no clear D. The CDR3 extends over 12 amino acids. Germline V CDR1 and CDR2: SGHRS, YFSETQ.

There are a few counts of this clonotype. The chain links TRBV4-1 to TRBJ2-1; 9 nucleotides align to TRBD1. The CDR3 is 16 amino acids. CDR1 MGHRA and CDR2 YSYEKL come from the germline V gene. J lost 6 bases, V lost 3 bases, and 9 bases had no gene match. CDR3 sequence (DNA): TGCGCCAGCAGCCACTTATCCGGGACAGGGATCAATGAGCAGTTCTTC. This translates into CASSHLSGTGINEQFF.

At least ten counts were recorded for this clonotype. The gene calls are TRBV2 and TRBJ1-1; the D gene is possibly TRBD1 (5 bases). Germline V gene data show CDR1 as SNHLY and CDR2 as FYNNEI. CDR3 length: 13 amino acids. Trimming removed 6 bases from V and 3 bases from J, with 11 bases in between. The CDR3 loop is CASSPTEDTEAFF. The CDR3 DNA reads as TGTGCCAGCAGCCCGACAGAGGACACTGAAGCTTTCTTT.

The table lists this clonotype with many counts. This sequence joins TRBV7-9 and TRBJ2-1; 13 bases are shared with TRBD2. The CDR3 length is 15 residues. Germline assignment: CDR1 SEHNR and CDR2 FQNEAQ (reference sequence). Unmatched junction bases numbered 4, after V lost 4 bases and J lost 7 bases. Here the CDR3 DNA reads TGTGCCAGCAGCTCGTGGACTAGCGGGAGTAATGAGCAGTTCTTC. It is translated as CASSSWTSGSNEQFF. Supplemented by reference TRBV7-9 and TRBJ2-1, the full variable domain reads DTGVSQNPRHKITKRGQNVTFRCDPISEHNRLYWYRQTLGQGPEFLTYFQNEAQLEKSRLLSDRFSAERPKGSFSTLEIQRTEQGDSAMYLCASSSWTSGSNEQFFGPGTRLTVL.

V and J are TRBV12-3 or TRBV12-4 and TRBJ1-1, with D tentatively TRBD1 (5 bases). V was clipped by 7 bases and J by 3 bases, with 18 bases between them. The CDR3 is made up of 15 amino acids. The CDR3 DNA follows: TGTGCCAGCACCTCAGGCGACAGACGCGACACTGAAGCTTTCTTT. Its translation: CASTSGDRRDTEAFF.

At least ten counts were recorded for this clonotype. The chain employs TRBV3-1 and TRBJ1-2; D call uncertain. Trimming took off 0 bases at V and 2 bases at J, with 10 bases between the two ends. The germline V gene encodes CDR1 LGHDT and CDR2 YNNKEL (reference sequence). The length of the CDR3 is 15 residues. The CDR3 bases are TGTGCCAGCAGCCAAGATGAAAACGGGAACTATGGCTACACCTTC. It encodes CASSQDENGNYGYTF. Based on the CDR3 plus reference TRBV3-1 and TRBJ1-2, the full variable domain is DTAVSQTPKYLVTQMGNDKSIKCEQNLGHDTMYWYKQDSKKFLKIMFSYNNKELIINETVPNRFSPKSPDKAHLNLHINSLELGDSAVYFCASSQDENGNYGYTFGSGTRLTVV.

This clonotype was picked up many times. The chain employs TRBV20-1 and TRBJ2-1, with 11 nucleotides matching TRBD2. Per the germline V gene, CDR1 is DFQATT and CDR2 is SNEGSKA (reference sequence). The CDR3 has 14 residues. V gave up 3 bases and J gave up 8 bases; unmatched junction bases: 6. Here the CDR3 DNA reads TGCAGTGCTAGGTGGCTAGCGGGAGGCCATGAGCAGTTCTTC. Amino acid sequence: CSARWLAGGHEQFF.

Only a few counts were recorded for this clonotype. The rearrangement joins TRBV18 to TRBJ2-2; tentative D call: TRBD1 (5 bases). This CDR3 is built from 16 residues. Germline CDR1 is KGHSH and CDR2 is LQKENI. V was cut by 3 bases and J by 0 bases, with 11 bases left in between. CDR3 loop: CASSPEQESNTGELFF. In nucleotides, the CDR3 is TGTGCCAGCTCACCCGAACAGGAATCGAACACCGGGGAGCTGTTTTTT.

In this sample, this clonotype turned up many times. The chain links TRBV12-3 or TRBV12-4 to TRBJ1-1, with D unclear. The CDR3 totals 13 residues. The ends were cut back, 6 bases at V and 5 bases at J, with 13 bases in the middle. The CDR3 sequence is CASSLGGETEAFF. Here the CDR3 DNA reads TGTGCCAGCAGCCTCGGTGGAGAAACTGAAGCTTTCTTT.

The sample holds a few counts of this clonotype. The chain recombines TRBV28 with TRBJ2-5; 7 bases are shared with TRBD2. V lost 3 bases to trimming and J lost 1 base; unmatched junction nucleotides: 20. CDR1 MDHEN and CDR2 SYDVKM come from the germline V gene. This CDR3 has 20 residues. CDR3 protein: CASSFLPSGPWGGIQETQYF. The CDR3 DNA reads TGTGCCAGCAGTTTTCTGCCTAGCGGTCCTTGGGGGGGGATCCAAGAGACCCAGTACTTC.

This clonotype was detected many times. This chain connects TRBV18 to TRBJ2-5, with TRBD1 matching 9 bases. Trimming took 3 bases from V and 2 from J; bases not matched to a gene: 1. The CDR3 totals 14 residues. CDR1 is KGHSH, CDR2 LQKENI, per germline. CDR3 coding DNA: TGTGCCAGCTCACCGGGGACAGGGCAAGAGACCCAGTACTTC. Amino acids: CASSPGTGQETQYF.

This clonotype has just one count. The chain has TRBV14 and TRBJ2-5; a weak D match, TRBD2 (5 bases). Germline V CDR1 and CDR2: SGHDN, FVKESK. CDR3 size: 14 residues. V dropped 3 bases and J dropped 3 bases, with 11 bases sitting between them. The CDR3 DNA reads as TGTGCCAGCAGCCACCCCGGGAAGAAAGAGACCCAGTACTTC. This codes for CASSHPGKKETQYF.

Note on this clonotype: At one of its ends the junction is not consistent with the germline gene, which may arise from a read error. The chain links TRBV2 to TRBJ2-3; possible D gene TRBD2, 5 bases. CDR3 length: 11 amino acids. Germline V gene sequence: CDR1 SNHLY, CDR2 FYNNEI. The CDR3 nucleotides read TGTGCCAGCAGTTCTGGACTCCGTGGGTCTTTT. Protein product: CASSSGLRGSF.

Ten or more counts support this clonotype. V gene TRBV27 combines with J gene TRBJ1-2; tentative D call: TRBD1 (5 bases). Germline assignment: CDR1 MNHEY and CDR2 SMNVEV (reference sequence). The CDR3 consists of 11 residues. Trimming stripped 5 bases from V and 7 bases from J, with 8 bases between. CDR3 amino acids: CASSMGLGYTF. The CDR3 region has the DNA TGTGCCAGCAGTATGGGACTTGGCTACACCTTC.

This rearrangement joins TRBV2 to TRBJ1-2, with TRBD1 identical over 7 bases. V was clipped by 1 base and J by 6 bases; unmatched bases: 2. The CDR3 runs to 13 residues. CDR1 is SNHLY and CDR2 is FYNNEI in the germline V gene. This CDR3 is CASSEDRGHGYTF. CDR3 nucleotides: TGTGCCAGCAGTGAAGACAGGGGACATGGCTACACCTTC.

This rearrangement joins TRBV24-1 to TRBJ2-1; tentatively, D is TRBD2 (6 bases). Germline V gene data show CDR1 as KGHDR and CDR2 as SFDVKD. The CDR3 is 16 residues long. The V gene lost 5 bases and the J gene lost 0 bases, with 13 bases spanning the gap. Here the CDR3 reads CATSGGDSLSYNEQFF. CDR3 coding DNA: TGTGCCACCAGTGGGGGGGATAGTCTCTCCTACAATGAGCAGTTCTTC.

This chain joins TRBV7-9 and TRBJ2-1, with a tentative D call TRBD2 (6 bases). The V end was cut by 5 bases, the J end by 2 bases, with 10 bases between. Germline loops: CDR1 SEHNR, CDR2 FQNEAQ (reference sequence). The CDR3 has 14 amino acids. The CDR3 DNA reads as TGTGCCAGCAGCCGGGGGAACACCTACAATGAGCAGTTCTTC. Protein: CASSRGNTYNEQFF.

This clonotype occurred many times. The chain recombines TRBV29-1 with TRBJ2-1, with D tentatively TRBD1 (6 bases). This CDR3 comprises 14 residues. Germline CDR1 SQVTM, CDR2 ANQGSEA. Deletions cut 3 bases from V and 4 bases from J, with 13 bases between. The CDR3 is CSVDYGTGYNEQFF. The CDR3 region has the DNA TGCAGCGTTGACTACGGAACAGGGTACAATGAGCAGTTCTTC.